These 4 T cell receptor beta chains came from one sample sequenced in a study of T cell responses to AZD1222 COVID-19 vaccine. Data came from immunoSEQ multiplex PCR; TCRdb stores just in-frame clones and leaves some out. The table records 120,000 or so clones, around 90% of them present only once. The specimen comprised peripheral blood, sampled 28 days after the second AZD1222 dose. The receptors were gathered from an adult who received the AZD1222 COVID-19 vaccine.

V is TRBV9 and J is TRBJ2-6; TRBD2 is a possible D gene (5 bases). CDR1 is SGDLS, CDR2 YYNGEE, per germline. Trimming cost V 3 bases and J 13 bases, with 8 bases left between them. The CDR3 has 11 residues. The CDR3 sequence: CASSARLVLTF. The CDR3 region has the DNA TGTGCCAGCAGCGCCAGACTAGTCCTGACTTTC.

This chain joins TRBV11-2 and TRBJ1-6; maybe TRBD1 (6 bases). The CDR3 has 14 residues. The germline gives CDR1 SGHAT, CDR2 FQNNGV. The V end was cut by 5 bases, the J end by 9 bases, with 14 bases between. The CDR3 nucleotides read TGTGCCAGCAGCGCAGGACAGCGTACTTCACCCCTCCACTTT. As protein: CASSAGQRTSPLHF.

The J gene is TRBJ2-2, the V gene TRBV24-1, with 15 positions matching TRBD2. Losses at the gene ends were 4 bases for V and 1 base for J; bases not matched to a gene: 6. Germline CDR1 KGHDR, CDR2 SFDVKD. This CDR3 is 19 amino acids long. CDR3 sequence reads: CATSETPGLAGGNTGELFF. CDR3 sequence (DNA): TGTGCCACCAGTGAAACACCGGGACTAGCGGGGGGGAACACCGGGGAGCTGTTTTTT.

The chain employs TRBV28 and TRBJ2-1; TRBD2 aligns across 7 bases. CDR1 and CDR2 from the germline V gene are MDHEN and SYDVKM. With 5 bases clipped from V and 4 bases from J, the junction kept 11 bases outside the gene matches. The CDR3 runs 16 residues. The DNA for the CDR3 is TGTGCCAGCAGTCCCACGGGGTTAGCGGGTTACAATGAGCAGTTCTTC. Protein product: CASSPTGLAGYNEQFF.